These 7 T cell receptor beta chains came from one sample sequenced in a study of T cell responses to AZD1222 COVID-19 vaccine. Method: immunoSEQ multiplex PCR; TCRdb's copy keeps in-frame clones and lacks some. The table has 150,000 to 200,000 clones, around 90% seen once. The specimen was peripheral blood, collected on day 0 of AZD1222 vaccination. Source of these receptors: an adult in good health.

The chain links TRBV19 to TRBJ1-1, with D possibly being TRBD1 (5 bases). CDR3 length equals 13 residues. Germline CDR1 and CDR2: LNHDA and SQIVND (reference sequence). The ends were cut back, 10 bases at V and 2 bases at J, with 14 bases in the middle. The CDR3 nucleotides are TGTGCCATCTCGGATACAGGAAACACTGAAGCTTTCTTT. Protein sequence: CAISDTGNTEAFF.

This clone has just one count. The V gene is TRBV10-1, the J gene TRBJ2-7; 10 nucleotides agree with TRBD2. This CDR3 region has 11 residues. The V and J ends lost 8 bases and 12 bases, in that order; junction bases with no gene match: 7. Germline assignment: CDR1 WNHNN and CDR2 SYGVQD (reference sequence). Written as DNA, the CDR3 is TGCGCCAGCGGGACTAGCGCTAGCATGTACTTC. Amino acid sequence: CASGTSASMYF.

The chain joins TRBV19 to TRBJ2-7; TRBD1 might be the D (5 bases). V was clipped by 3 bases and J by 0 bases, with 24 bases between them. Per germline, CDR1 LNHDA and CDR2 SQIVND (reference sequence). This CDR3 spans 19 amino acids. For the CDR3, the DNA is TGTGCCAGTAGTATTCAGATTATCGTTAAGGGGAAGAGCTCCTACGAGCAGTACTTC. Translation gives CASSIQIIVKGKSSYEQYF.

The CDR3 DNA reads TGTGCCAGCAGCAAGGAGAGACTAGCGGGGAGGGGAACCGGGGAGCTGTTTTTT. Translated: CASSKERLAGRGTGELFF. V gene TRBV4-2 combines with J gene TRBJ2-2, with 11 positions matching TRBD2. The germline gives CDR1 LGHNA, CDR2 YNFKEQ. The ends lost 5 bases at V and 5 bases at J; junction bases unmatched: 13. The CDR3 sequence is 18 residues long.

The rearrangement links TRBV30 to TRBJ1-3, with D unclear. Germline CDR1 GTSNPN, CDR2 SVGIG (reference sequence). The CDR3 runs to 14 residues. Trimming removed 4 bases from V and 1 base from J, with 11 bases in between. CDR3 nucleotides: TGTGCCTGGAATGGGAACCCGTCTGGAAACACCATATATTTT. It encodes CAWNGNPSGNTIYF.

The chain combines TRBV7-6 with TRBJ2-1; a weak D match, TRBD2 (6 bases). Germline V lookup: CDR1 SGHVS, CDR2 FNYEAQ. V lost 1 base and J 6 bases, leaving 13 bases between the germline ends. This CDR3 comprises 15 residues. The chain's CDR3 is CASSLGWAGGNEQFF. In nucleotides, the CDR3 is TGTGCCAGCAGCTTAGGATGGGCCGGGGGCAATGAGCAGTTCTTC.

The chain employs TRBV7-2 and TRBJ2-7; tentative D call: TRBD2 (6 bases). In germline, CDR1 is SGHTA, CDR2 FQGNSA. Trimming removed 4 bases from V and 6 bases from J, with 16 bases in between. This CDR3 has 14 amino acids. CDR3 nucleotide sequence: TGTGCCAGCAGCTCAATGACTAGAGGCATCGAGCAGTACTTC. Its protein product is CASSSMTRGIEQYF.